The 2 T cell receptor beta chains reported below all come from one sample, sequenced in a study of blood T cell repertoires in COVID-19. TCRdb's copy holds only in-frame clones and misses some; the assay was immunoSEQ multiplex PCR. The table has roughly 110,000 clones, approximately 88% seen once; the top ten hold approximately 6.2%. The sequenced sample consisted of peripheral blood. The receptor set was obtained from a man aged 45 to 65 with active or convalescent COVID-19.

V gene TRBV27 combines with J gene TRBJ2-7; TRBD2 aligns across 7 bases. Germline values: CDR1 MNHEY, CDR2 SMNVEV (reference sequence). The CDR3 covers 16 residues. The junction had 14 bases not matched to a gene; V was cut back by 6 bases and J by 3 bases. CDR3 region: CASRYNGLENIYEQYF. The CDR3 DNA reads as TGTGCCAGCAGATACAATGGACTAGAGAATATCTACGAGCAGTACTTC.

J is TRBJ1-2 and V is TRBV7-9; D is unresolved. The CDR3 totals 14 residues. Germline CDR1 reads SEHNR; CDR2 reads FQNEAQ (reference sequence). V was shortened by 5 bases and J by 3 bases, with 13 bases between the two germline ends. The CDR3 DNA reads TGTGCCAGCAGCCAAGAAGGGAGCCACTATGGCTACACCTTC. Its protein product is CASSQEGSHYGYTF.